This T cell receptor (beta chain) originates from a study of T cells in Graves' hyperthyroidism and ophthalmopathy (dated by TCRdb to the late 2010s). Regarding the study in general: A discovery cohort of about a hundred patients, approximately 45 with Graves' ophthalmopathy and approximately 57 with stable Graves' hyperthyroidism, was used to find distinguishing TCR V-J signatures. An independent validation cohort of fewer than 20 hyperthyroidism patients and approximately 17 patients who later progressed to ophthalmopathy tested prospective prediction of ophthalmopathy. Once sampling was done, hyperthyroidism patients were given methimazole at a starting dose of 30 mg daily, whereas ophthalmopathy patients were given high-dose intravenous methylprednisolone. In about six Graves' hyperthyroidism patients, the study also compared T-cell repertoires from thyroid tissue with T-cell repertoires from blood. The roughly 94 discovery patients were randomly divided into training and test sets at a 7:3 ratio. TCR Vbeta CDR3 sequencing of 120 to 150 peripheral blood samples (over 40 ophthalmopathy, 75 hyperthyroidism and 17 progressor patients) is reported in the paper. On the study overall, not on this receptor specifically: Ophthalmopathy was separated from stable hyperthyroidism by a 13 V-J signature model, with approximately 90% sensitivity and about 81% specificity obtained in cross-validation and 80%/75% obtained in testing. Most expanded thyroid clonotypes (frequency above 0.001) were also detected in blood, a finding suggesting that blood repertoires may reflect thyroid immune responses. Sample size was not statistically predetermined, and investigators were not blinded to group allocation. In validation, progression to ophthalmopathy was predicted by the model with 70.59% sensitivity and roughly 72% specificity, a median of approximately 6.5 months before onset.

Reading the germline V gene (reference sequence) gives CDR1 SEHNR and CDR2 FQNEAQ. The CDR3 numbers 15 residues from cysteine through phenylalanine. Just CDR3 DNA is preserved here, 45 bases in frame from base 1. Unmatched junction bases come to 10, with V trimmed by 4 bases and J by 5 bases. Many counts were recorded for this clonotype. The antigen this receptor binds is unknown. Base quality data are lacking; no much larger clone is found one base away. Any patient with an uncontrolled infection, another autoimmune disease, pregnancy or lactation was excluded. Diagnoses relied on clinical symptoms, serum thyroxine and TRAb, thyroid ultrasound and orbital computed tomography. Trizol reagent was used to extract total RNA, and RNA quality was then checked on an Agilent 2100 Bioanalyzer. The TCR beta CDR3 regions were amplified from the RNA transcripts. A first-round RT-PCR of the TCR CDR3 used the HTBI primer set with the Qiagen OneStep RT-PCR kit. A second multiplex PCR round built the libraries, followed by size selection and purification. Sequencing of the libraries was done on an Illumina HiSeq2000 using paired-end 100 bp reads. The published analysis was carried out like this. SOAPnuke was used to process the raw data, throwing out any read that contained adapters or uncalled bases, had a mean Phred below 15, or lacked an exact constant-primer or identifier match. High-quality paired reads were merged with COPE v1.2.5, and unique nucleotide sequences were defined as clonotypes. Clonotypes were aligned to IMGT TRBV, TRBD and TRBJ reference segments using MiTCR v1.1. The analysis included only V-J combinations with a frequency above 0.0001, which together covered 99% to 99.2% of the repertoires. A TCS score was defined as the ratio of F50 (clonal expansion) to E x V (chaos), with BLOSUM62-based TCRdist applied between CDR3 peptides within each V-J. Welch's t-statistics and random forest reduced just over 500 V-J features to 10 to 15, which were used in a naive Bayes classifier (R e1071). The similarity between thyroid and blood repertoires was quantified using the Morisita-Horn index. TCRdb reanalyzed the raw reads on its own, using fastp at Q25 for trimming and MiXCR for clone calling, and kept in-frame beta chains. Rows with one shared CDR3 protein collapse into an entry with the most common genes and DNA. These V and J calls originate from TCRdb's pipeline instead of the authors' own analysis. The sample profile shows roughly 510,000 distinct CDR3 sequences; about 45% of them were found once. 44% of the sample is in the top ten clones.

This receptor chain uses TRBV7-9 and TRBJ1-1, and 7 junction bases match TRBD1. The origin of this receptor is an adult woman with Graves' disease, either hyperthyroidism or ophthalmopathy (not recorded which). The sample taken for sequencing was peripheral blood or thyroid tissue (not recorded which). The DNA is as follows: TGTGCCAGCAGCTCTGACAGGGTTCGGGGGACTGAAGCTTTCTTT. This translates into CASSSDRVRGTEAFF.